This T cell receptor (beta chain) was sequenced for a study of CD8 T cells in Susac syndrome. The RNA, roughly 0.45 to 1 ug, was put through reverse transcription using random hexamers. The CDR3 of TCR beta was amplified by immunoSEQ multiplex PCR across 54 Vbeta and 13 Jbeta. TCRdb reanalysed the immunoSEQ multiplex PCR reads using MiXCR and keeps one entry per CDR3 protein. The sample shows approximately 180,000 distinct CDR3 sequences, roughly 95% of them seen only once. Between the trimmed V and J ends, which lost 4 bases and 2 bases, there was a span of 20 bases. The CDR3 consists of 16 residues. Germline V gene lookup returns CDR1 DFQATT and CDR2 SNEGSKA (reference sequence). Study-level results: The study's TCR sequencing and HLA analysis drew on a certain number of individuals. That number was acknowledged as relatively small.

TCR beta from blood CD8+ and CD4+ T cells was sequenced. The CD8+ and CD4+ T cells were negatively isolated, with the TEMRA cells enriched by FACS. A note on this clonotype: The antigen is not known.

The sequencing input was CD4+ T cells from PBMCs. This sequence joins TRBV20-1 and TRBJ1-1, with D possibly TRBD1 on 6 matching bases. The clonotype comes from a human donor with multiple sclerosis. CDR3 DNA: TGCAGTGCTATCGCAGGAACAGGGCACAGAAACACTGAAGCTTTCTTT. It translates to CSAIAGTGHRNTEAFF.